Following are 6 T cell receptor beta chains from one sample sequenced in a study of blood T cell repertoires in COVID-19. Clones were sequenced by immunoSEQ multiplex PCR, and TCRdb holds only the in-frame ones, with some missing. Altogether around 130,000 clones are present, 80% to 90% being singletons, with the ten largest covering about 2.1%. Sequencing was done on a sample of peripheral blood. All receptors come from a woman between 50 and 59 years old with acute or convalescent COVID-19.

CDR3 in amino acids: CASSKEGVNTEAFF. The CDR3 DNA is TGTGCCAGCAGCAAAGAGGGGGTGAACACTGAAGCTTTCTTT. The chain carries TRBV21-1 and TRBJ1-1; TRBD1, the D gene given by the table, was not confirmed from the DNA. TRBV21-1 has pseudogene status. The CDR3 has 14 residues.

The V and J genes are TRBV24-1 and TRBJ2-6, with 7 bases that match TRBD1. The junction had 12 bases not matched to a gene; V was cut back by 4 bases and J by 4 bases. The CDR3 sequence is 18 residues long. The germline V gene encodes CDR1 KGHDR and CDR2 SFDVKD. CDR3 amino acids: CATSENPGQAQGANVLTF. CDR3 nucleotide sequence: TGTGCCACCAGTGAAAACCCCGGACAGGCGCAAGGGGCCAACGTCCTGACTTTC.

The J gene is TRBJ2-1, the V gene TRBV7-9, with 13 bases lining up with TRBD2. Germline values: CDR1 SEHNR, CDR2 FQNEAQ (reference sequence). The CDR3 has 16 residues. Losses at the gene ends were 4 bases for V and 9 bases for J; bases not matched to a gene: 9. The CDR3 sequence is CASSSRTSGSRVEQFF. CDR3 coding DNA: TGTGCCAGCAGCTCAAGGACTAGCGGGAGTAGGGTTGAGCAGTTCTTC.

The V gene is TRBV27, the J gene TRBJ2-1, with 9 nucleotides matching TRBD2. The CDR3 spans 15 residues. Germline CDR1 MNHEY, CDR2 SMNVEV (reference sequence). V trimming: 3 bases; J trimming: 10 bases; junction bases outside the gene matches: 10. CDR3 coding DNA: TGTGCCAGCAGTTTCTCGCGGGAGGGCCGTTCCGAGCAGTTCTTC. Its translation is CASSFSREGRSEQFF.

This clone has a single count. This chain uses TRBV13 with TRBJ1-2; D is perhaps TRBD1 (6 bases). The CDR3 runs 17 residues. The V gene's germline CDR1 is PRHDT and CDR2 FYEKMQ (reference sequence). The V gene lost 3 bases and the J gene lost 2 bases, with 19 bases spanning the gap. The CDR3 DNA follows: TGTGCCAGCAGCTTGGGAGGGGGAGTACAGGCAAACTATGGCTACACCTTC. Amino acids: CASSLGGGVQANYGYTF.

The rearrangement links TRBV25-1 to TRBJ2-7, with a tentative D call TRBD2 (5 bases). Trimming left V 9 bases short and J 2 bases short, with 20 bases between. Germline lookup yields CDR1 MGHDK and CDR2 SYGVNS. CDR3 length: 15 residues. For the CDR3, the DNA is TGTGCCAGGGACCTATCGCGGACTGAAGCCTACGAGCAGTACTTC. This encodes CARDLSRTEAYEQYF.